These 14 T cell receptor beta chains came from one sample sequenced in a study of T cell responses to AZD1222 COVID-19 vaccine. The repertoire was sequenced with immunoSEQ multiplex PCR; TCRdb's copy has only in-frame clones and lacks some. The table lists 130,000 to 150,000 clones, about 93% of them singletons. The starting material was peripheral blood, obtained on day 0 of AZD1222 vaccination. The receptors were sampled from an adult in good health.

This chain uses TRBV14 with TRBJ2-1, with 7 bases aligning to TRBD2. V gave up 1 base and J gave up 5 bases; unmatched junction bases: 23. This CDR3 is 21 amino acids long. Germline values: CDR1 SGHDN, CDR2 FVKESK. DNA of the CDR3: TGTGCCAGCAGCCAAGCAGAGTTGCGGGGAGGGGTATCATTATTGGACAATGAGCAGTTCTTC. Translating it yields CASSQAELRGGVSLLDNEQFF.

The V gene is TRBV5-1, the J gene TRBJ2-1; D is undetermined. In germline, CDR1 is SGHRS, CDR2 YFSETQ. The CDR3 contains 14 residues. Trimming took 6 bases from V and 0 from J, leaving 10 bases between them. As DNA, the CDR3 is TGCGCCAGCAACGAACAAAGCTCCTACAATGAGCAGTTCTTC. As protein: CASNEQSSYNEQFF.

The genes are TRBV11-2 and TRBJ1-2; D not resolved. From germline, CDR1 is SGHAT and CDR2 FQNNGV. Trimming left V 4 bases short and J 4 bases short, with 10 bases between. The CDR3 covers 13 residues. The CDR3 nucleotides are TGTGCCAGCAGCTATACCGCCAGCTATGGCTACACCTTC. Translation gives CASSYTASYGYTF.

This clone was seen once. The V gene is TRBV6-6, the J gene TRBJ1-6; 7 nucleotides line up with TRBD1. The CDR3 has 16 amino acids. The germline V gene has CDR1 MNHNY and CDR2 SVGAGI (reference sequence). V was clipped by 0 bases and J by 10 bases; unmatched bases: 9. This CDR3 is CASSYSDQGGLSPLHF. As DNA, the CDR3 is TGTGCCAGCAGTTACTCCGACCAGGGGGGTTTATCACCCCTCCACTTT.

The rearrangement links TRBV25-1 to TRBJ2-1; no firm D call. This CDR3 comprises 11 residues. Deletions cut 8 bases from V and 5 bases from J, with 7 bases between. CDR1 and CDR2 from the germline V gene are MGHDK and SYGVNS. CDR3 sequence reads: CASRAHNEQFF. The CDR3 nucleotides read TGTGCCAGCCGAGCCCACAATGAGCAGTTCTTC.

This clone was seen only once. The chain combines TRBV27 with TRBJ2-1, with D possibly called TRBD1 or TRBD2 (5 bases each). Germline lookup yields CDR1 MNHEY and CDR2 SMNVEV (reference sequence). V dropped 5 bases and J dropped 7 bases, with 21 bases sitting between them. The CDR3 contains 16 residues. The chain's CDR3 is CASSPSYRGLKNEQFF. CDR3 DNA sequence: TGTGCCAGCAGTCCCTCATACCGGGGCCTTAAGAATGAGCAGTTCTTC.

This clone was counted between two and nine times. J is TRBJ1-5 and V is TRBV7-2; 7 positions agree with TRBD1. Trimming removed 4 bases from V and 0 bases from J; junction bases left unmatched: 3. The CDR3 has 15 residues. From germline, CDR1 is SGHTA and CDR2 FQGNSA. The CDR3 sequence: CASSYTGVSNQPQHF. DNA of the CDR3: TGTGCCAGCAGCTACACAGGGGTTAGCAATCAGCCCCAGCATTTT.

The gene calls are TRBV29-1 and TRBJ1-1, with TRBD1 as a possible D gene (6 bases). V was cut by 7 bases and J by 3 bases, with 12 bases left in between. The CDR3 consists of 12 residues. The germline V gene encodes CDR1 SQVTM and CDR2 ANQGSEA. The CDR3 nucleotides read TGCAGCGCTACAGACAGGTACACTGAAGCTTTCTTT. The encoded protein is CSATDRYTEAFF.

The CDR3 DNA reads TGTGCCAGCAGCCCCGGGGGGAATGAAAAACTGTTTTTT. This gives the protein CASSPGGNEKLFF. The chain links TRBV11-2 to TRBJ1-4; tentatively, D is TRBD1 (5 bases). The CDR3 spans 13 residues. CDR1 is SGHAT and CDR2 is FQNNGV in the germline V gene. V gave up 5 bases and J gave up 5 bases, with 9 bases separating them.

The rearrangement links TRBV5-1 to TRBJ1-2, with TRBD1 matching 7 bases. Unmatched junction bases numbered 7, after V lost 4 bases and J lost 10 bases. From germline, CDR1 is SGHRS and CDR2 YFSETQ. The CDR3 consists of 12 residues. The CDR3 is CASSPGTDYYTF. Here the CDR3 DNA reads TGCGCCAGCAGCCCTGGGACAGATTACTACACCTTC.

This clone was counted between two and nine times. The chain joins TRBV6-6 to TRBJ1-4; D call uncertain. The CDR3 has 14 amino acids. V was clipped by 0 bases and J by 7 bases, with 9 bases between them. Germline V gene data show CDR1 as MNHNY and CDR2 as SVGAGI (reference sequence). Written as DNA, the CDR3 is TGTGCCAGCAGTTACTCAGGGTCATCTGAAAAACTGTTTTTT. Its protein is CASSYSGSSEKLFF.

The chain uses TRBV7-3 and TRBJ2-3, with D possibly TRBD2 on 6 matching bases. Germline values: CDR1 SGHTA, CDR2 FQGTGA. V was pared by 3 bases and J by 2 bases, with 9 bases between. This CDR3 comprises 14 residues. In DNA form, the CDR3 reads TGTGCCAGCAGCTTGGAGGGTTCCACAGATACGCAGTATTTT. Its translation is CASSLEGSTDTQYF.

This clone showed up just once. The V gene is TRBV19, the J gene TRBJ2-7; the match to TRBD1 covers 7 bases. Germline V gene sequence: CDR1 LNHDA, CDR2 SQIVND (reference sequence). CDR3 length: 14 residues. J was trimmed by 7 bases and V by 3 bases; bases with no gene match: 9. DNA for the CDR3: TGTGCCAGTAGTATCGACAGGGAGTGGGGGGAGCAGTACTTC. Protein sequence: CASSIDREWGEQYF.

The chain combines TRBV14 with TRBJ2-2, with 7 positions matching TRBD1. J was trimmed by 3 bases and V by 1 base; bases with no gene match: 2. In germline, CDR1 is SGHDN, CDR2 FVKESK. The CDR3 consists of 15 residues. CDR3 sequence reads: CASSQGTGDTGELFF. The CDR3 bases are TGTGCCAGCAGCCAAGGGACAGGCGACACCGGGGAGCTGTTTTTT. Using reference TRBV14 and TRBJ2-2 for the parts outside the CDR3, the full variable domain is EAGVTQFPSHSVIEKGQTVTLRCDPISGHDNLYWYRRVMGKEIKFLLHFVKESKQDESGMPNNRFLAERTGGTYSTLKVQPAELEDSGVYFCASSQGTGDTGELFFGEGSRLTVL.